This TCR beta chain was retrieved from a study of patients and donors after allogeneic stem cell transplantation (dated by TCRdb to 2018 to 2021). Libraries were constructed by RT-PCR. Sequencer: NextSeq 550. TCRdb reran the public reads through fastp at Q25 and MiXCR, keeping productive beta chains. Rows are unified per CDR3 protein, each entry keeping the most common DNA and genes. The sample has a few hundred thousand distinct CDR3 sequences on record, 13% to 15% of them singletons. The ten largest clonotypes hold about 9.9% of the sample. Worth noting for this clonotype: This receptor's antigen is unknown. Base qualities are not at hand, and no much larger clone is one base apart.

V trim: 5 bases; J trim: 5 bases; unmatched bases: 9. The CDR3 sequence holds 16 residues, the cysteine and phenylalanine included. The read is trimmed to its CDR3 DNA, 48 bases read in frame from base 1. Taken from the germline V gene, the CDR1 and CDR2 loops are SGHTA and FQGNSA. This receptor was taken from a human donor who was either an allogeneic HSCT recipient or a stem cell or donor lymphocyte infusion donor (not recorded which). It is not recorded whose cells these are; they may come from a transplant donor. The rearrangement joined TRBV7-2 to TRBJ2-1, with 10 bases matching TRBD2. Material for sequencing was blood, either unsorted or a sorted T cell fraction (not recorded which). The DNA reads as follows: TGTGCCAGCAGCGTTAGCGGGGGGCCCCTCGACAATGAGCAGTTCTTC. Its protein reads: CASSVSGGPLDNEQFF. Reference TRBV7-2 and TRBJ2-1 genes cover what lies past the CDR3, so the full variable domain is GAGVSQSPSNKVTEKGKDVELRCDPISGHTALYWYRQSLGQGLEFLIYFQGNSAPDKSGLPSDRFSAERTGGSVSTLTIQRTQQEDSAVYLCASSVSGGPLDNEQFFGPGTRLTVL.